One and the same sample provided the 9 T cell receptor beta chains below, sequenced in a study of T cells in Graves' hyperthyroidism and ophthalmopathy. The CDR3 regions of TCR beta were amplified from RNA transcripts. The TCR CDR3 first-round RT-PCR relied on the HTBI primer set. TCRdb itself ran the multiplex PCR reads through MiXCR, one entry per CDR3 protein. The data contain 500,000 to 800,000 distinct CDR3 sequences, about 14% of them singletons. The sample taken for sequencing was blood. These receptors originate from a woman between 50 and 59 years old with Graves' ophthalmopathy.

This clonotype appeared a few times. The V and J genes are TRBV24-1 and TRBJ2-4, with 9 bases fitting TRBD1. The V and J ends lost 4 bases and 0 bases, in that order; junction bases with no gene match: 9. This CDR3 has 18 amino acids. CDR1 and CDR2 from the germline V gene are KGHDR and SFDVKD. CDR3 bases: TGTGCCACCAGTGAAGATGCGGGACAGGGAATAGCCAAAAACATTCAGTACTTC. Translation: CATSEDAGQGIAKNIQYF.

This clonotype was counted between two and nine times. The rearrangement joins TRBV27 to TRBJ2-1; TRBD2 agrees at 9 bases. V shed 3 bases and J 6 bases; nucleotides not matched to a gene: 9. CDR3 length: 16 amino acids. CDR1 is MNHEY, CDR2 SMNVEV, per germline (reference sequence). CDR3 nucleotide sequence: TGTGCCAGCAGTTTCTATCCGATAGCGGGAGTCAATGAGCAGTTCTTC. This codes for CASSFYPIAGVNEQFF.

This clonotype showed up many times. CDR3 sequence: CASRGVLDEQYF. As DNA, the CDR3 is TGTGCCAGCAGGGGAGTGCTGGACGAGCAGTACTTC. The rearrangement links TRBV2 to TRBJ2-7; possibly TRBD2 for D (5 bases). Germline assignment: CDR1 SNHLY and CDR2 FYNNEI. V dropped 6 bases and J dropped 5 bases, with 11 bases sitting between them. The CDR3 length is 12 residues.

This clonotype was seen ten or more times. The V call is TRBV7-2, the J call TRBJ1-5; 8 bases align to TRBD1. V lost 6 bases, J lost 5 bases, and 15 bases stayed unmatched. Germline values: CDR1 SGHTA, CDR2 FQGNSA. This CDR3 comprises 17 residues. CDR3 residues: CASSKEPDREYHQPQHF. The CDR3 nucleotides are TGTGCCAGCAGTAAAGAGCCGGACAGGGAGTATCATCAGCCCCAGCATTTT. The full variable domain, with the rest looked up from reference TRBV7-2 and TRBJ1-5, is GAGVSQSPSNKVTEKGKDVELRCDPISGHTALYWYRQSLGQGLEFLIYFQGNSAPDKSGLPSDRFSAERTGGSVSTLTIQRTQQEDSAVYLCASSKEPDREYHQPQHFGDGTRLSIL.

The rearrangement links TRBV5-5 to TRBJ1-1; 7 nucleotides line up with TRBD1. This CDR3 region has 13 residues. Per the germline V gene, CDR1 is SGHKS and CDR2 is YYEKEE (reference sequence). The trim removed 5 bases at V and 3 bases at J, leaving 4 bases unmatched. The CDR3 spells CASRTTGDTEAFF. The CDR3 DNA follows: TGTGCCAGCAGGACTACAGGGGACACTGAAGCTTTCTTT.

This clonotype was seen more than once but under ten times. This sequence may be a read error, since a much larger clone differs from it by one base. The CDR3 spells CASGVGTVDTQYF. The CDR3 DNA reads as TGTGCCAGCGGAGTAGGGACAGTGGATACGCAGTATTTT. This chain connects TRBV28 to TRBJ2-3; TRBD1 aligns across 7 bases. Germline trimming cut 8 bases from V and 6 bases from J; bases unmatched to any gene: 8. CDR3 size: 13 residues. CDR1 and CDR2 from the germline V gene are MDHEN and SYDVKM.

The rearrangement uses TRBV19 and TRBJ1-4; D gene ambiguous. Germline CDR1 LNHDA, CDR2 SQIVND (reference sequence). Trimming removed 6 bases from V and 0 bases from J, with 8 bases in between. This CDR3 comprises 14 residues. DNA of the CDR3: TGTGCCAGTAGGGAGGGATCAACTAATGAAAAACTGTTTTTT. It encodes CASREGSTNEKLFF.

The CDR3 coding sequence is TGTGCCAGTAGTATATTCGGGAGCTCCTACAATGAGCAGTTCTTC. As protein: CASSIFGSSYNEQFF. The chain links TRBV19 to TRBJ2-1, with D possibly TRBD2 on 6 matching bases. The ends were cut back, 2 bases at V and 0 bases at J, with 8 bases in the middle. Looked up from germline, CDR1 is LNHDA and CDR2 is SQIVND (reference sequence). This CDR3 is 15 amino acids long.

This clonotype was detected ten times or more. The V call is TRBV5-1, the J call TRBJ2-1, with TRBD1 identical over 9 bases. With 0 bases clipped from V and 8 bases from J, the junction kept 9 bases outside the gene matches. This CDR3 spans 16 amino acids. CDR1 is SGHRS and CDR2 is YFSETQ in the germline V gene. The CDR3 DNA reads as TGCGCCAGCAGCTTGGTTCGGGACAGGGTAAGGTATGAGCAGTTCTTC. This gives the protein CASSLVRDRVRYEQFF.